The 27 T cell receptor beta chains below all came from one sample that was sequenced in a study of T cell changes during pregnancy in multiple sclerosis. Using immunoSEQ multiplex PCR, the repertoire was profiled, and TCRdb retains in-frame clones only, with some absent. The data hold just over 50,000 clones, with roughly 94% observed a single time. The specimen was CD4+ T cells from peripheral blood mononuclear cells, collected in the second trimester of pregnancy. The origin of the receptors is a female donor with multiple sclerosis, enrolled in a pregnancy study.

This chain uses TRBV4-2 with TRBJ1-1, with D perhaps matching TRBD1 (6 bases). CDR1 and CDR2 from the germline V gene are LGHNA and YNFKEQ. Trimming removed 0 bases from V and 6 bases from J, with 8 bases in between. This CDR3 is built from 13 residues. The CDR3 loop is CASSQDRGPEAFF. In DNA form, the CDR3 reads TGTGCCAGCAGCCAAGACAGGGGCCCTGAAGCTTTCTTT.

Only one count was recorded for this clone. The chain carries TRBV23-1 and TRBJ1-3, with D maybe TRBD1 (5 bases). TRBV23-1 is known as an ORF, though its function is uncertain. V dropped 6 bases and J dropped 0 bases, with 18 bases sitting between them. The CDR3 has 17 amino acids. DNA for the CDR3: TGCGCCAGCAGCCATCTTCCTGACGGGGGCTCTGGAAACACCATATATTTT. Its translation: CASSHLPDGGSGNTIYF.

V gene TRBV29-1 combines with J gene TRBJ2-7; 7 positions agree with TRBD1. Germline CDR1 reads SQVTM; CDR2 reads ANQGSEA. This CDR3 region has 11 residues. Losses at the gene ends were 6 bases for V and 2 bases for J; bases not matched to a gene: 1. The CDR3 reads CSVGQAYEQYF. The CDR3 coding sequence is TGCAGCGTCGGACAGGCCTACGAGCAGTACTTC.

The chain uses TRBV7-3 and TRBJ1-1; 7 bases map to TRBD1. This CDR3 region has 14 residues. The junction had 8 bases not matched to a gene; V was cut back by 5 bases and J by 5 bases. The V gene's germline CDR1 is SGHTA and CDR2 FQGTGA. The CDR3 bases are TGTGCCAGCAGCCTCGTACAGGGGAGGACTGAAGCTTTCTTT. Its translation is CASSLVQGRTEAFF.

The chain has TRBV30 and TRBJ1-5; 10 bases fit TRBD1. The CDR3 runs 14 residues. CDR1 and CDR2 from the germline V gene are GTSNPN and SVGIG (reference sequence). V lost 5 bases and J lost 1; bases outside the gene matches: 2. The CDR3 coding sequence is TGTGCCTGGGGGACAGGGGTGAGCAATCAGCCCCAGCATTTT. It encodes CAWGTGVSNQPQHF. Supplemented by reference TRBV30 and TRBJ1-5, the full variable domain reads SQTIHQWPATLVQPVGSPLSLECTVEGTSNPNLYWYRQAAGRGLQLLFYSVGIGQISSEVPQNLSASRPQDRQFILSSKKLLLSDSGFYLCAWGTGVSNQPQHFGDGTRLSIL.

The rearrangement links TRBV6-6 to TRBJ1-4; D not certain. The CDR3 loop spans 15 amino acids. The germline V gene has CDR1 MNHNY and CDR2 SVGAGI (reference sequence). Between the trimmed V and J ends, which lost 7 bases and 0 bases, there was a span of 12 bases. The CDR3 DNA reads as TGTGCCAGCAACCCCGGGAGTTCAACTAATGAAAAACTGTTTTTT. It yields the protein CASNPGSSTNEKLFF.

The rearrangement uses TRBV4-3 and TRBJ1-2; D ambiguous. Deletions cut 2 bases from V and 7 bases from J, with 20 bases between. CDR1 and CDR2 (germline): LGHNA, YSLEER. This CDR3 comprises 16 residues. CDR3 sequence (DNA): TGCGCCAGCAGCCAATCCCGGGTTATTTGGAGGAGTGGCTACACCTTC. Residues: CASSQSRVIWRSGYTF.

The chain employs TRBV5-4 and TRBJ2-3; possibly TRBD2 for D (7 bases). Per germline, CDR1 SGHNT and CDR2 YYREEE (reference sequence). This CDR3 is 16 amino acids long. V was cut by 0 bases and J by 0 bases, with 11 bases left in between. CDR3 sequence (DNA): TGTGCCAGCAGCTTGGGACGGGGGGCCAGCACAGATACGCAGTATTTT. Residues: CASSLGRGASTDTQYF. Combining the CDR3 with reference TRBV5-4 and TRBJ2-3 gives the whole variable domain ETGVTQSPTHLIKTRGQQVTLRCSSQSGHNTVSWYQQALGQGPQFIFQYYREEENGRGNFPPRFSGLQFPNYSSELNVNALELDDSALYLCASSLGRGASTDTQYFGPGTRLTVL.

The chain couples TRBV29-1 to TRBJ1-1, with 10 bases fitting TRBD1. Germline CDR1 is SQVTM and CDR2 is ANQGSEA. There are 13 residues in the CDR3. Trimming took 6 bases from V and 5 from J; bases not matched to a gene: 6. CDR3 residues: CSVWTGGWTEAFF. The CDR3 DNA reads TGCAGCGTATGGACAGGGGGTTGGACTGAAGCTTTCTTT.

This clone occurred once. The chain is built from TRBV4-3 and TRBJ1-1, with D possibly matching TRBD1 (5 bases). There are 14 residues in the CDR3. The V and J ends lost 5 bases and 3 bases respectively, with 13 bases between them. Germline V gene lookup returns CDR1 LGHNA and CDR2 YSLEER. The CDR3: CASSSQGQHTEAFF. Here the CDR3 DNA reads TGCGCCAGCAGCTCCCAGGGTCAGCACACTGAAGCTTTCTTT.

The chain carries TRBV27 and TRBJ1-2; D is unresolved. The CDR3 covers 13 residues. Germline V gives CDR1 MNHEY, CDR2 SMNVEV (reference sequence). V lost 5 bases to trimming and J lost 4 bases, with 11 bases between them. The DNA for the CDR3 is TGTGCCAGCAGTACCCTACGGGGCTATGGCTACACCTTC. It is translated as CASSTLRGYGYTF.

The chain links TRBV7-2 to TRBJ1-2; tentatively, D is TRBD1 (5 bases). Per the germline V gene, CDR1 is SGHTA and CDR2 is FQGNSA. V lost 3 bases to trimming and J lost 6 bases, with 11 bases between them. This CDR3 spans 13 amino acids. CDR3 sequence: CASSLGGRDGYTF. The CDR3 coding sequence is TGTGCCAGCAGCTTGGGGGGTCGGGATGGCTACACCTTC. Drawing the rest from reference TRBV7-2 and TRBJ1-2, the complete variable domain is GAGVSQSPSNKVTEKGKDVELRCDPISGHTALYWYRQSLGQGLEFLIYFQGNSAPDKSGLPSDRFSAERTGGSVSTLTIQRTQQEDSAVYLCASSLGGRDGYTFGSGTRLTVV.

The chain uses TRBV29-1 and TRBJ1-1; TRBD1 matches 9 bases. Germline assignment: CDR1 SQVTM and CDR2 ANQGSEA. J gave up 4 bases and V 8 bases, and 5 bases lay outside the gene matches. The CDR3 has 12 amino acids. In DNA, the CDR3 is TGCAGCACCAACAGGGGGCCCACTGAAGCTTTCTTT. This translates into CSTNRGPTEAFF.

The V gene is TRBV7-2, the J gene TRBJ1-2, with D possibly TRBD1 on 5 matching bases. The CDR3 is 13 amino acids. Trimming stripped 0 bases from V and 8 bases from J, with 10 bases between. Germline V gene lookup returns CDR1 SGHTA and CDR2 FQGNSA. Here the CDR3 DNA reads TGTGCCAGCAGCTTAGCGGGTCAGGGCGGCTACACCTTC. Translating it yields CASSLAGQGGYTF.

This rearrangement joins TRBV5-6 to TRBJ2-5; no reliable D call. Trimming removed 0 bases from V and 1 base from J, with 19 bases in between. From germline, CDR1 is SGHDT and CDR2 YYEEEE. The CDR3 has 18 amino acids. This CDR3 is CASSLGVQIFPGQETQYF. DNA for the CDR3: TGTGCCAGCAGCTTGGGAGTACAGATCTTTCCTGGCCAAGAGACCCAGTACTTC.

This clone was counted a single time. J is TRBJ2-1 and V is TRBV7-3, with D maybe TRBD1 (6 bases). CDR1 is SGHTA, CDR2 FQGTGA, per germline. CDR3 length equals 16 residues. The ends were cut back, 3 bases at V and 4 bases at J, with 16 bases in the middle. In nucleotides, the CDR3 is TGTGCCAGCAGCTTCCGGCCCGGGACAACTTACAATGAGCAGTTCTTC. Translated: CASSFRPGTTYNEQFF.

For the CDR3, the DNA is TGTGCCAGCAGCGTCGACAGGGGGCCAGATACGCAGTATTTT. Amino acid sequence: CASSVDRGPDTQYF. This chain joins TRBV11-1 and TRBJ2-3; 10 bases fit TRBD1. Germline V gene sequence: CDR1 SGHAT, CDR2 FQDESV (reference sequence). V lost 5 bases and J lost 4; bases outside the gene matches: 3. CDR3 size: 14 residues.

The chain employs TRBV7-8 and TRBJ1-1, with D tentatively TRBD1 (6 bases). Germline V lookup: CDR1 SGHVS, CDR2 FQNEAQ. Trimming removed 5 bases at V and 8 bases at J, with 24 bases between. This CDR3 is 16 amino acids long. Here the CDR3 DNA reads TGTGCCAGCAGCCGGGGACAAGGATTCGGGGGGGAGGAAGCTTTCTTT. Residues: CASSRGQGFGGEEAFF.

The rearrangement links TRBV30 to TRBJ1-1, with 8 bases lining up with TRBD1. This CDR3 region has 11 residues. Looked up from germline, CDR1 is GTSNPN and CDR2 is SVGIG (reference sequence). V dropped 4 bases and J dropped 8; count of bases not matched to a gene: 3. The CDR3 reads CAWTRDREAFF. The CDR3 DNA follows: TGTGCCTGGACAAGGGACAGGGAAGCTTTCTTT.

This rearrangement joins TRBV19 to TRBJ2-1; no clear D gene. Germline CDR1 and CDR2: LNHDA and SQIVND (reference sequence). V shed 5 bases and J shed 6 bases, with 8 bases lying between them. CDR3 length equals 12 residues. CDR3 residues: CASSSGGNEQFF. CDR3 DNA sequence: TGTGCCAGTAGTTCCGGTGGCAATGAGCAGTTCTTC.

V usage is TRBV27 and J usage is TRBJ2-7; D possibly corresponds to TRBD1 (6 bases). The CDR3 consists of 16 residues. Looked up from germline, CDR1 is MNHEY and CDR2 is SMNVEV (reference sequence). V was clipped by 4 bases and J by 3 bases, with 19 bases between them. The CDR3 coding sequence is TGTGCCAGCAGTTCCGCCTCCTCGGGACACTTCTACGAGCAGTACTTC. It is translated as CASSSASSGHFYEQYF.

The V and J genes are TRBV6-1 and TRBJ1-2; D gene unclear. The V end lost 0 bases, the J end lost 7 bases, and 12 bases lay between the germline ends. The CDR3 spans 14 residues. Per the germline V gene, CDR1 is MNHNS and CDR2 is SASEGT. The CDR3 region is CASSEARGRGGYTF. The CDR3 DNA follows: TGTGCCAGCAGTGAAGCGCGAGGGCGCGGTGGCTACACCTTC.

The V and J genes are TRBV5-6 and TRBJ2-7; 9 bases match TRBD1. Losses at the gene ends were 0 bases for V and 2 bases for J; bases not matched to a gene: 9. The CDR3 has 17 residues. CDR1 and CDR2 (germline): SGHDT, YYEEEE. In DNA, the CDR3 is TGTGCCAGCAGCTTGGGGTACGGACAGGGGAAAACCTACGAGCAGTACTTC. Protein sequence: CASSLGYGQGKTYEQYF.

The J gene is TRBJ2-4, the V gene TRBV30; maybe TRBD1 (6 bases). This CDR3 contains 11 residues. Trimming shortened V by 4 bases and J by 5 bases, and 6 bases separated the two germline ends. CDR1 GTSNPN and CDR2 SVGIG come from the germline V gene (reference sequence). CDR3: CAWKGENIQYF. The CDR3 nucleotides read TGTGCCTGGAAGGGGGAAAACATTCAGTACTTC.

This clone was picked up a small number of times. V is TRBV14 and J is TRBJ2-3; D possibly corresponds to TRBD1 (5 bases). The CDR3 runs 13 residues. The germline CDR1 and CDR2 sequences are SGHDN and FVKESK. The V end was cut by 0 bases, the J end by 10 bases, with 11 bases between. CDR3 residues: CASSQDTAGSQYF. The CDR3 nucleotides are TGTGCCAGCAGCCAAGATACGGCAGGGTCGCAGTATTTT.

This rearrangement joins TRBV25-1 to TRBJ2-2; 8 bases map to TRBD2. Germline values: CDR1 MGHDK, CDR2 SYGVNS. The CDR3 is 18 amino acids. The J segment lost 0 bases and the V segment lost 1 base, leaving 7 bases of the junction unmatched. The CDR3: CASSELGGGLPNTGELFF. CDR3 DNA: TGTGCCAGCAGTGAATTGGGCGGGGGGCTACCGAACACCGGGGAGCTGTTTTTT.

This sequence joins TRBV5-4 and TRBJ2-1, with 10 bases lining up with TRBD2. CDR1 and CDR2 from the germline V gene are SGHNT and YYREEE (reference sequence). V trimming: 4 bases; J trimming: 6 bases; junction bases outside the gene matches: 10. This CDR3 is 16 amino acids long. The DNA for the CDR3 is TGTGCCAGCAGCCAAGTAAGCGGGGGGGCCATCAATGAGCAGTTCTTC. Protein sequence: CASSQVSGGAINEQFF.